This paragraph covers one T cell receptor beta chain sequence. The ends were cut back, 5 bases at V and 0 bases at J, with 10 bases in the middle. CDR1 and CDR2 from the germline V gene are MNHNS and SASEGT. This CDR3 has 15 amino acids. This entry is derived from a study of glioma-infiltrating T cells after dendritic cell vaccination. Study-wide background: The vaccine used monocyte-derived dendritic cells pulsed overnight with autologous tumor lysate.

Assay: immunoSEQ multiplex PCR; the TCRdb copy retains only in-frame clones and omits some. Among tens of thousands of clones listed, 70% to 90% were seen once. The TCR sequence derives from a human donor with glioblastoma. Sample: blood, taken before dendritic cell vaccination. The rearrangement links TRBV6-1 to TRBJ1-4; the D is unclear. The CDR3 DNA reads as TGTGCCAGCAGTAATGGCAGCGCAACTAATGAAAAACTGTTTTTT. Translated, it gives CASSNGSATNEKLFF.